These 27 T cell receptor beta chains originate from one sample sequenced in a study of graft-versus-host responses after intestinal transplantation. These receptors are not linked to any known antigen. Generated by immunoSEQ multiplex PCR, the TCRdb table keeps only in-frame clones and is missing some. Counted here are tens of thousands of clones, approximately 92% occurring once; the ten biggest clones make up around 0.33%. The material sequenced was unstimulated CD4+ T cells sorted from spleen or lymph node cells, taken before intestinal transplant. The receptors stem from a human donor who received an intestinal transplant.

This sequence joins TRBV29-1 and TRBJ1-1; 10 bases line up with TRBD1. V shed 8 bases, J shed 11 bases, and the junction held 17 bases outside the gene matches. Germline V gives CDR1 SQVTM, CDR2 ANQGSEA. The CDR3 spans 14 residues. The CDR3 sequence is CSISHSYPGQGAFF. The CDR3 DNA is TGCAGCATCTCTCATTCTTATCCGGGACAGGGGGCTTTCTTT.

The chain combines TRBV19 with TRBJ1-1, with TRBD1 identical over 8 bases. The CDR3 is 18 amino acids. V shed 1 base, J shed 1 base, and the junction held 11 bases outside the gene matches. Germline CDR1 reads LNHDA; CDR2 reads SQIVND (reference sequence). This chain's CDR3 is CASSIGRRAGGANTEAFF. CDR3 in DNA: TGTGCCAGTAGTATAGGACGACGGGCAGGGGGCGCGAACACTGAAGCTTTCTTT.

The rearrangement links TRBV2 to TRBJ2-1; D is ambiguous. The CDR3 consists of 12 residues. The germline gives CDR1 SNHLY, CDR2 FYNNEI. In nucleotides, the CDR3 is TGTGCGCATGGGGTTCAATACAATGAGCAGTTCTTC. It encodes CAHGVQYNEQFF.

The chain links TRBV27 to TRBJ2-5; 10 nucleotides align to TRBD1. Trimming at V came to 5 bases and at J to 5 bases, leaving 8 bases not matched to a gene. There are 15 residues in the CDR3. The germline gives CDR1 MNHEY, CDR2 SMNVEV (reference sequence). The chain's CDR3 is CASSPGRTGGETQYF. Written as DNA, the CDR3 is TGTGCCAGCAGTCCGGGCCGGACAGGGGGGGAGACCCAGTACTTC.

The V gene is TRBV18, the J gene TRBJ2-5; D remains ambiguous. This CDR3 has 12 amino acids. Germline V gene lookup returns CDR1 KGHSH and CDR2 LQKENI. V was clipped by 3 bases and J by 1 base, with 3 bases between them. Here the CDR3 reads CASSPPQETQYF. CDR3 nucleotides: TGTGCCAGCTCACCTCCCCAAGAGACCCAGTACTTC.

The V gene is TRBV30, the J gene TRBJ1-2; D is ambiguous. Trimming took off 3 bases at V and 0 bases at J, with 11 bases between the two ends. Germline lookup yields CDR1 GTSNPN and CDR2 SVGIG (reference sequence). This CDR3 is 14 amino acids long. CDR3 coding DNA: TGTGCCTGGAGCGGCGGGGTCTCTAACTATGGCTACACCTTC. Protein product: CAWSGGVSNYGYTF.

This clone was counted a single time. This chain joins TRBV13 and TRBJ2-5; 7 nucleotides match TRBD2. Germline trimming cut 5 bases from V and 2 bases from J; bases unmatched to any gene: 14. The CDR3 contains 17 residues. The germline CDR1 and CDR2 sequences are PRHDT and FYEKMQ (reference sequence). Here the CDR3 reads CASSLQLALAEQETQYF. CDR3 DNA sequence: TGTGCCAGCAGCCTCCAATTGGCCCTAGCGGAACAAGAGACCCAGTACTTC.

The count of this clone is one. The V and J genes are TRBV2 and TRBJ2-6; D is uncertain. Germline V gene data show CDR1 as SNHLY and CDR2 as FYNNEI. The CDR3 sequence is 16 residues long. V was shortened by 2 bases and J by 1 base, with 9 bases between the two germline ends. CDR3 amino acids: CASSENILSGANVLTF. The CDR3 coding sequence is TGTGCCAGCAGTGAAAACATTCTGTCTGGGGCCAACGTCCTGACTTTC.

The V call is TRBV19, the J call TRBJ2-1, with 14 bases lining up with TRBD2. Unmatched junction bases numbered 7, after V lost 3 bases and J lost 0 bases. Looked up from germline, CDR1 is LNHDA and CDR2 is SQIVND (reference sequence). The CDR3 is 19 residues long. DNA of the CDR3: TGTGCCAGTAGTATGGGACTAGCGGGAGCTCCATACTCCTACAATGAGCAGTTCTTC. Translating gives CASSMGLAGAPYSYNEQFF.

The genes are TRBV9 and TRBJ2-1; 7 bases match TRBD2. The trim removed 2 bases at V and 12 bases at J, leaving 11 bases unmatched. The CDR3 loop spans 14 amino acids. Per the germline V gene, CDR1 is SGDLS and CDR2 is YYNGEE. The CDR3 here is CASSVGASGRGQFF. In DNA, the CDR3 is TGTGCCAGCAGCGTTGGGGCTAGCGGAAGAGGGCAGTTCTTC.

Concerning this clone itself: One junction end does not reproduce the germline sequence, and a read error may be involved. The chain employs TRBV18 and TRBJ2-7, with a tentative D call TRBD2 (6 bases). The CDR3 is made up of 13 amino acids. Germline V gene data show CDR1 as KGHSH and CDR2 as LQKENI. The CDR3 reads CASSPPEGYEQCF. As DNA, the CDR3 is TGTGCCAGCTCACCACCGGAGGGCTACGAGCAGTGCTTC. Combining the CDR3 with reference TRBV18 and TRBJ2-7 gives the whole variable domain NAGVMQNPRHLVRRRGQEARLRCSPMKGHSHVYWYRQLPEEGLKFMVYLQKENIIDESGMPKERFSAEFPKEGPSILRIQQVVRGDSAAYFCASSPPEGYEQCFGPGTRLTVT.

The rearrangement links TRBV11-3 to TRBJ2-7; D unresolved. Per the germline V gene, CDR1 is SGHNT and CDR2 is YENEEA. The CDR3 length is 13 residues. Trimming stripped 1 base from V and 2 bases from J, with 6 bases between. The CDR3 protein is CASSLVGAYEQYF. The CDR3 nucleotides read TGTGCCAGCAGCTTAGTAGGAGCCTACGAGCAGTACTTC.

The gene calls are TRBV30 and TRBJ1-1, with a weak D call TRBD1 (5 bases). Germline CDR1 reads GTSNPN; CDR2 reads SVGIG (reference sequence). The CDR3 runs to 17 residues. Trimming took off 4 bases at V and 1 base at J, with 22 bases between the two ends. CDR3 sequence reads: CAWTSPPRDPRNTEAFF. The CDR3 DNA sequence: TGTGCCTGGACGTCTCCTCCCAGGGACCCTAGGAACACTGAAGCTTTCTTT.

This sequence joins TRBV11-2 and TRBJ2-1; D unresolved. The CDR3 sequence is 12 residues long. Trimming removed 1 base at V and 3 bases at J, with 1 base between. Per germline, CDR1 SGHAT and CDR2 FQNNGV. The CDR3: CASSLVYNEQFF. The CDR3, as DNA: TGTGCCAGCAGCTTAGTCTACAATGAGCAGTTCTTC.

The rearrangement uses TRBV6-5 and TRBJ2-7; the match to TRBD1 covers 7 bases. V shed 7 bases, J shed 1 base, and the junction held 4 bases outside the gene matches. This CDR3 has 13 amino acids. Germline assignment: CDR1 MNHEY and CDR2 SVGAGI. The CDR3 DNA follows: TGTGCCAGCACCCCGACAGGGTCCTACGAGCAGTACTTC. This gives the protein CASTPTGSYEQYF.

Remarks on this clone: Since no conserved phenylalanine or tryptophan closes the CDR3, a read error is the likely cause. The gene calls are TRBV10-2 and TRBJ1-2; D possibly corresponds to TRBD1 (6 bases). The CDR3 extends over 14 amino acids. V lost 8 bases and J 8 bases, leaving 21 bases between the germline ends. Germline V lookup: CDR1 WSHSY, CDR2 SAAADI. The CDR3 bases are TGCGCCAGCTTTAAGGCGGGGGCTCTACGGGGCTACACCCTC. This translates into CASFKAGALRGYTL.

V usage is TRBV7-9 and J usage is TRBJ2-5; 10 positions match TRBD1. Trimming took 0 bases from V and 5 from J; bases not matched to a gene: 9. This CDR3 comprises 17 residues. Germline V lookup: CDR1 SEHNR, CDR2 FQNEAQ (reference sequence). Here the CDR3 DNA reads TGTGCCAGCAGCTTAGCCACCGGGACAGGGGCCAGGGAGACCCAGTACTTC. As protein: CASSLATGTGARETQYF.

The chain combines TRBV7-6 with TRBJ2-7, with D tentatively TRBD1 (6 bases). V lost 3 bases and J 6 bases, leaving 9 bases between the germline ends. The length of the CDR3 is 12 residues. From germline, CDR1 is SGHVS and CDR2 FNYEAQ. In DNA form, the CDR3 reads TGTGCCAGCAGCTTGATACAGGGCGAGCAGTACTTC. This sequence encodes CASSLIQGEQYF.

This clone was found a few times. This chain links TRBV6-1 with TRBJ1-4, with D possibly TRBD1 on 6 matching bases. The V gene's germline CDR1 is MNHNS and CDR2 SASEGT. This CDR3 region has 15 residues. Trimming pared 0 bases from V and 3 bases from J, leaving 8 bases between. CDR3 residues: CASSEAGAANEKLFF. CDR3 sequence (DNA): TGTGCCAGCAGTGAAGCGGGGGCAGCTAATGAAAAACTGTTTTTT.

V and J are TRBV5-1 and TRBJ2-7; 10 bases line up with TRBD2. CDR1 is SGHRS, CDR2 YFSETQ, per germline. V shed 1 base and J 2 bases; nucleotides not matched to a gene: 3. CDR3 length: 15 residues. The CDR3: CASSLYSGRTYEQYF. In DNA, the CDR3 is TGCGCCAGCAGCTTGTATAGCGGGAGGACCTACGAGCAGTACTTC.

DNA for the CDR3: TGTGCCAAGTGGGAAGGGTCCTACGAGCAGTACTTC. Translated: CAKWEGSYEQYF. The V and J genes are TRBV6-5 and TRBJ2-7, with D unresolved. Trimming removed 10 bases from V and 1 base from J, with 11 bases in between. The CDR3 sequence is 12 residues long. The V gene's germline CDR1 is MNHEY and CDR2 SVGAGI.

The V call is TRBV9, the J call TRBJ2-5; 10 nucleotides agree with TRBD1. CDR3 length: 11 residues. Germline CDR1 is SGDLS and CDR2 is YYNGEE. V trimming: 7 bases; J trimming: 10 bases; junction bases outside the gene matches: 4. CDR3 region: CASGQGVYQYF. CDR3 nucleotides: TGTGCCAGCGGACAGGGGGTATACCAGTACTTC.

V is TRBV7-9 and J is TRBJ2-3, with no clear D. CDR1 and CDR2 (germline): SEHNR, FQNEAQ (reference sequence). Trimming cost V 1 base and J 6 bases, with 5 bases left between them. The length of the CDR3 is 12 residues. The CDR3 here is CASSLGWDTQYF. Here the CDR3 DNA reads TGTGCCAGCAGCTTAGGTTGGGATACGCAGTATTTT. Filled out from reference TRBV7-9 and TRBJ2-3, the complete variable domain reads DTGVSQNPRHKITKRGQNVTFRCDPISEHNRLYWYRQTLGQGPEFLTYFQNEAQLEKSRLLSDRFSAERPKGSFSTLEIQRTEQGDSAMYLCASSLGWDTQYFGPGTRLTVL.

This clone appeared a single time. The chain employs TRBV21-1 and TRBJ1-2; TRBD1 was called by the table and not checked on the DNA. TRBV21-1 is annotated as a pseudogene. This CDR3 region has 14 residues. CDR3 DNA sequence: TGTGCCAGCAGCAAAGTCCAGACAGGGGGCTGCTACACCTTC. This gives the protein CASSKVQTGGCYTF.

The chain uses TRBV29-1 and TRBJ2-1; D gene unclear. V lost 1 base and J 9 bases, leaving 10 bases between the germline ends. Germline V gene sequence: CDR1 SQVTM, CDR2 ANQGSEA. This CDR3 contains 12 residues. The CDR3 bases are TGCAGCGTTGAAGCTGACATCGGTGAGCAGTTCTTC. It codes for CSVEADIGEQFF.

This chain links TRBV5-1 with TRBJ2-7; 10 bases align to TRBD1. Germline trimming cut 0 bases from V and 0 bases from J; bases unmatched to any gene: 15. The V gene's germline CDR1 is SGHRS and CDR2 YFSETQ. The CDR3 covers 20 residues. CDR3 DNA sequence: TGCGCCAGCAGCTTGGCACGGGGACAGGGGACTAGGAAGGGCTCCTACGAGCAGTACTTC. Translation: CASSLARGQGTRKGSYEQYF.

The chain uses TRBV5-1 and TRBJ2-2; D possibly corresponds to TRBD2 (6 bases). Germline V CDR1 and CDR2: SGHRS, YFSETQ. The V end was cut by 5 bases, the J end by 0 bases, with 14 bases between. The CDR3 covers 16 residues. The CDR3 region has the DNA TGCGCCAGCAGTTTCTCTAGCGCCTCGAACACCGGGGAGCTGTTTTTT. Amino acid sequence: CASSFSSASNTGELFF.